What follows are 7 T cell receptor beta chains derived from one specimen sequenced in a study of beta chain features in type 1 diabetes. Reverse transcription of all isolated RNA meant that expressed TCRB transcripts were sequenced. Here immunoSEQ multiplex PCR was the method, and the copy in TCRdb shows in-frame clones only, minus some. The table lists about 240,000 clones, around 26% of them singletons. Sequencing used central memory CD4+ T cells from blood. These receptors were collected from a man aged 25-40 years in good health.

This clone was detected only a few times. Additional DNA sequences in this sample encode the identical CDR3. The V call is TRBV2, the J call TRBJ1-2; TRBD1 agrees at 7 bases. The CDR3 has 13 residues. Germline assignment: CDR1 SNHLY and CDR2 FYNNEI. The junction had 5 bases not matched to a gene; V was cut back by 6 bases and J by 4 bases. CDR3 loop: CASSLTGIYGYTF. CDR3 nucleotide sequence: TGTGCCAGCAGCTTGACAGGGATCTATGGCTACACCTTC.

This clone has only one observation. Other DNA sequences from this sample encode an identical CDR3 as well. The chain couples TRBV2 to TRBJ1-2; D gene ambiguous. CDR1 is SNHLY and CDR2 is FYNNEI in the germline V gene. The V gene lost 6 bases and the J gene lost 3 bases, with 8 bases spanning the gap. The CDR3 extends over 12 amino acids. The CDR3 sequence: CASSLLDYGYTF. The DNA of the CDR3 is TGTGCCAGCAGCCTACTGGACTATGGCTACACCTTC. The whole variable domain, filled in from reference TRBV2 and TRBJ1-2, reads EPEVTQTPSHQVTQMGQEVILRCVPISNHLYFYWYRQILGQKVEFLVSFYNNEISEKSEIFDDQFSVERPDGSNFTLKIRSTKLEDSAMYFCASSLLDYGYTFGSGTRLTVV.

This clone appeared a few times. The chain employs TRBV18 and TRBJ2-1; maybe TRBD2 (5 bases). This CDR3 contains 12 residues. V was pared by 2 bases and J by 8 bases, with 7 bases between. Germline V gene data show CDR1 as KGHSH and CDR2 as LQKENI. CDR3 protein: CASSPAGDEQFF. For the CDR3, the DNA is TGTGCCAGCTCACCAGCCGGGGATGAGCAGTTCTTC.

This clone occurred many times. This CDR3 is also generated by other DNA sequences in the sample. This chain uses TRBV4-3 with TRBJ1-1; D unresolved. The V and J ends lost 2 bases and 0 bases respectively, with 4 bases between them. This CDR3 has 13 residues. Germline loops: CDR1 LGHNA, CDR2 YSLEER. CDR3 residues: CASSQTVNTEAFF. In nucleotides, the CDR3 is TGCGCCAGCAGCCAAACGGTGAACACTGAAGCTTTCTTT.

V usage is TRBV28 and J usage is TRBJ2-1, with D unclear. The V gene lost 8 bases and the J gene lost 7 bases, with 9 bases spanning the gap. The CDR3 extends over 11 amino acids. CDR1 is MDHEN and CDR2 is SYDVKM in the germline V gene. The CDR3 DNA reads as TGTGCCAGCGGGATAAGGAATGAGCAGTTCTTC. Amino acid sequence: CASGIRNEQFF.

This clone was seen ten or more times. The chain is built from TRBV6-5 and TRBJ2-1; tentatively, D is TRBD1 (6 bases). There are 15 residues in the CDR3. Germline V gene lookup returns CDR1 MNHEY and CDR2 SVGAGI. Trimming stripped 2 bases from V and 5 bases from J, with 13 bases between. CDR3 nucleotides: TGTGCCAGCAGTTACGTCTCCAGGGGCAACAATGAGCAGTTCTTC. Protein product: CASSYVSRGNNEQFF.

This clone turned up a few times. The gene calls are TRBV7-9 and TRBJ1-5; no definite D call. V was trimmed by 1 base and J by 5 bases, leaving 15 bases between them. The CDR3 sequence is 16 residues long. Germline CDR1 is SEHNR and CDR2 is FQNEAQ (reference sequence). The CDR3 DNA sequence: TGTGCCAGCAGCTTAGTTGGGCAGACGTTTGATCAGCCCCAGCATTTT. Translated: CASSLVGQTFDQPQHF.